This T cell receptor beta chain derives from a study of cytotoxic CD8 clonotypes in ibrutinib-treated CLL (dated by TCRdb to the early 2020s). Regarding the complete study: The cohort was composed of 11 relapsed/refractory and 15 treatment-naive patients; IGHV unmutated status was identified in 17 patients. On average, each sample had 255,043 productive templates and roughly 95,000 productive rearrangements. Longitudinal samples were obtainable from about 30% of the roughly 90 participants in the trial. Partial responses were observed in some 24 patients and complete responses in 2; after a median follow-up of 68 months, remission was maintained in about 15 patients and progression was observed in around twelve. The response samples were drawn at a median of roughly twelve months into treatment, with a range of about 6 to 40 months. Every remission and progressive disease sample was obtained while ibrutinib was still being received by the patients. Cryopreserved peripheral blood mononuclear cells were obtained prior to treatment, at the time of response, and at either disease progression or sustained remission.

Overall study outcomes, separate from this receptor: An increase in clonality was observed at ibrutinib response, with clonality remaining stable during sustained remission and falling back toward baseline at progression. Public clonotypes were rare and either shrank or stayed stable during treatment, and the rise in clonality at ibrutinib response reflected expansion of private clonotypes. Baseline clonality was found to be higher than that of age-matched healthy donors and was strongly correlated with circulating CD8+ T-cell counts. Lymph node repertoires were not examined, and the timing of sampling was not matched between patients in sustained remission and those whose disease progressed.

With regard to this clone: Its binding antigen is unknown. No base quality values were provided; no much bigger clone lies one nucleotide off.

In the paper's terms, the time point label means: approximately 25 months on ibrutinib. For TCR beta library preparation, around 2 micrograms of genomic DNA were isolated from cryopreserved PBMCs. Longitudinal blood samples from CLL patients on ibrutinib monotherapy underwent high-throughput TCR beta sequencing. The patients were enrolled in a single-center, open-label phase 2 trial of ibrutinib monotherapy. Per the germline V gene, SGHRS is the CDR1 and YFSETQ is the CDR2. Counted from cysteine to phenylalanine, this CDR3 has 13 amino acids. Just the 39-base CDR3 DNA is kept, in frame starting at base 1. Trimming accounts for 4 bases at V and 4 bases at J, while the number of junction bases matched to no gene is 3. On a MiSeq, deep resolution sequencing aimed for a depth between 1 in 1 million and 1 in 200,000 T cells, with each clonotype covered approximately 9.2x on average. The immunoSEQ hsTCRB Kit was used to generate TCR beta libraries. The paper's data handling went like this. ImmunoSEQ Data Assistant and ImmunoSEQ Analyzer were used for data analysis, and V, D and J genes were assigned according to IMGT definitions. Clonality, with values ranging from 0 to 1, was calculated as one minus the normalized Shannon entropy of productive rearrangement frequencies. Public clonotype analysis was restricted to overrepresented clonotypes comprising at least 0.05% of each patient's repertoire. Around 14 repertoires from age-matched healthy donors, obtained from immuneACCESS, served as clonality controls. TCRdb re-hosts the immuneACCESS table, in-frame sequences only. Its copies lack some clones; in the studies checked, an unresolved V gene accounts for under half of them, and the cause for the rest is not known. V, J and clone size were drawn from that table, and D and trimming were deduced from the DNA. Within this sample are fewer than 200,000 clones, with 84% of them counted one time only. The ten largest make up less than 6% of the sample.

The specimen was PBMCs, collected after 24 months of ibrutinib treatment. Recombination joined TRBV5-1 with TRBJ2-5, with TRBD1 matching 8 junction bases. The receptor's source is a human donor with chronic lymphocytic leukemia. The nucleotide sequence reads as follows: TGCGCCAGCAGCCGACAGGGGACAGAGACCCAGTACTTC. Translated, this is CASSRQGTETQYF.